These T cell receptor beta chains were read from a single sample in a study of T cell changes during pregnancy in multiple sclerosis. Method: immunoSEQ multiplex PCR; TCRdb's copy keeps in-frame clones and lacks some. The repertoire holds 40,000 to 45,000 clones, with 89% as singletons. The material was CD4+ T cells from peripheral blood mononuclear cells, obtained in the first trimester of pregnancy. The receptor set was obtained from a female donor with multiple sclerosis, enrolled in a pregnancy study. CDR3s include the opening cysteine and the closing phenylalanine or tryptophan. The D gene is left open where the match is weak. Clone size is stated in some rows and not others, as once, few, many or a class when expanded.

D	V	J	size	DNA	CDR3
TRBD2	TRBV6-1	TRBJ2-1	once	TGTGCCAGCACCCCGGTGCGGGAGGTCCTTAATGAGCAGTTCTTC	CASTPVREVLNEQFF
TRBD1	TRBV27	TRBJ2-7	-	TGTGCCAGCAGTTCCACCTCCGGGACAGGCCTCTACGAGCAGTACTTC	CASSSTSGTGLYEQYF
TRBD1	TRBV2	TRBJ2-3	once	TGTGCCAGCAGCGCAGGGGGCGGAGTGGGGACAGATACGCAGTATTTT	CASSAGGGVGTDTQYF
TRBD2	TRBV5-1	TRBJ2-5	-	TGCGCCAGCAGCTTTACCCCAGGCGGGGGGACCCAGTACTTC	CASSFTPGGGTQYF
TRBD2	TRBV5-4	TRBJ2-1	-	TGTGCCAGCAGCTTGAAAGTGACTAGCAACTACAATGAGCAGTTCTTC	CASSLKVTSNYNEQFF
-	TRBV4-3	TRBJ2-6	once	TGCGCCAGCAGCCAAGAATGGAGGGTCGCTGGGGCCAACGTCCTGACTTTC	CASSQEWRVAGANVLTF
TRBD1	TRBV5-1	TRBJ1-2	-	TGCGCCAGCAGCCAAGGGACAGGGTGGTCTAACTATGGCTACACCTTC	CASSQGTGWSNYGYTF
-	TRBV30	TRBJ1-2	-	TGTGCCTGGAATGCGGGATCCGTCTATGGCTACACCTTC	CAWNAGSVYGYTF
-	TRBV12-5	TRBJ2-7	-	TGTGCTAGTGGTTTAGGGGAATTCTACGAGCAGTACTTC	CASGLGEFYEQYF
-	TRBV9	TRBJ2-6	once	TGTGCCAGCAGCGTAAGAGGGTCTGGGGCCAACGTCCTGACTTTC	CASSVRGSGANVLTF
TRBD1	TRBV6-1	TRBJ1-1	-	TGTGCCAGCAGTTCGACAGGGAACGTGAACACTGAAGCTTTCTTT	CASSSTGNVNTEAFF
-	TRBV30	TRBJ1-3	-	TGTGCCTGGAGTGTGGGTACAGGGATAGGAAACACCATATATTTT	CAWSVGTGIGNTIYF
TRBD1	TRBV7-2	TRBJ2-7	-	TGTGCCAGCAGCTTCCGGGACAGCTCCTACGAGCAGTACTTC	CASSFRDSSYEQYF
-	TRBV7-8	TRBJ2-3	-	TGTGCCAGCAGCCAGAAAACAGGGCTTAGCACAGATACGCAGTATTTT	CASSQKTGLSTDTQYF
-	TRBV18	TRBJ1-2	-	TGTGCCAGCTCACCAAGGCCGGAGGTCGACTATGGCTACACCTTC	CASSPRPEVDYGYTF
TRBD2	TRBV19	TRBJ2-7	-	TGTGCCAGTAGGCGCGCTAGCGGGGACTCCTACGAGCAGTACTTC	CASRRASGDSYEQYF
-	TRBV11-2	TRBJ1-2	-	TGTGCCAGCAGCTTAGGGGGGGTCTATGGCTACACCTTC	CASSLGGVYGYTF
-	TRBV18	TRBJ1-2	-	TGTGCCAGCTCACCACCACAGGAGAATTCTAACTATGGCTACACCTTC	CASSPPQENSNYGYTF
-	TRBV18	TRBJ2-7	-	TGTGCCAGCTCATTCGAGGGTAGCTCCTACGAGCAGTACTTC	CASSFEGSSYEQYF
TRBD1	TRBV29-1	TRBJ1-2	few	TGCAGCGTTGGCGGACAGGGAGGTGGCTACACCTTC	CSVGGQGGGYTF
-	TRBV29-1	TRBJ2-7	once	TGCAGCGTTGAAGGGGAGCTGGGCAAGTCGTACGAGCAGTACTTC	CSVEGELGKSYEQYF
TRBD1	TRBV5-6	TRBJ2-7	-	TGTGCCAGCAGCCAAACCGGGACAGGGCCCTACGAGCAGTACTTC	CASSQTGTGPYEQYF
TRBD1	TRBV5-4	TRBJ2-5	-	TGTGCCAGCAGCTTGGGGAGCAGGGGGCGGGTGGAGACCCAGTACTTC	CASSLGSRGRVETQYF
-	TRBV2	TRBJ1-5	-	TGTGCCAGTTTGAGAGATGGCAATCAGCCCCAGCATTTT	CASLRDGNQPQHF
-	TRBV5-6	TRBJ1-3	few	TGTGCCAGCAGCTCGGGACTCCGCTCTGGAAACACCATATATTTT	CASSSGLRSGNTIYF
-	TRBV18	TRBJ1-2	-	TGTGCCAGCTCACCCTCCGAGGGTGATGGCTACACCTTC	CASSPSEGDGYTF
-	TRBV6-6	TRBJ2-5	-	TGTGCCAGCAGCCGAGCGGACTTGAATGGGGAGACCCAGTACTTC	CASSRADLNGETQYF
-	TRBV10-3	TRBJ1-1	-	TGTGCCATCAGTCTACAGGGTGATACTGAAGCTTTCTTT	CAISLQGDTEAFF
TRBD2	TRBV6-5	TRBJ2-1	-	TGTGCCAGCAGTTACGGACTAGCCAATGAGCAGTTCTTC	CASSYGLANEQFF
-	TRBV27	TRBJ1-5	-	TGTGCCAGCAGTTTATCGGGCCGATCAATGCCCAATCAGCCCCAGCATTTT	CASSLSGRSMPNQPQHF
TRBD1	TRBV5-1	TRBJ2-7	-	TGCGCCAGCAGCCGAAATCGACAGGGCTACGAGCAGTACTTC	CASSRNRQGYEQYF
-	TRBV9	TRBJ2-2	-	TGTGCCAGCAGCGTAGGGCTGGCGAACACCGGGGAGCTGTTTTTT	CASSVGLANTGELFF
TRBD1	TRBV2	TRBJ1-5	-	TGTGCCAGCAGTGGAACAGGGGGCAATCAGCCCCAGCATTTT	CASSGTGGNQPQHF
-	TRBV6-6	TRBJ1-3	-	TGTGCCAGCACAGGAGGCTCTGGAAACACCATATATTTT	CASTGGSGNTIYF
TRBD1	TRBV6-5	TRBJ2-7	-	TGTGCCAGCAGTTACTCGGCAGGGGGCGGTTCCTACGAGCAGTACTTC	CASSYSAGGGSYEQYF
-	TRBV19	TRBJ1-1	-	TGTGCCAGTAGTATTGGGGAGGGAGCCTCTAACACTGAAGCTTTCTTT	CASSIGEGASNTEAFF
-	TRBV5-8	TRBJ1-1	-	TGTGCCAGCAGCTTGGGCAGAAGAAACACTGAAGCTTTCTTT	CASSLGRRNTEAFF
-	TRBV29-1	TRBJ1-1	few	TGCAGCGTCGCGTGGGAGCGCAAGAACACTGAAGCTTTCTTT	CSVAWERKNTEAFF
-	TRBV19	TRBJ2-1	few	TGTGCCAGTAGAAGGGGCGGAGCTAAGGGCAATGAGCAGTTCTTC	CASRRGGAKGNEQFF
-	TRBV15	TRBJ1-1	-	TGTGCCACCAATAAACAGGGAACTGAAGCTTTCTTT	CATNKQGTEAFF
TRBD2	TRBV29-1	TRBJ2-3	-	TGCAGCGTTGTCCTAGCGGGAGGTCGGACAGATACGCAGTATTTT	CSVVLAGGRTDTQYF
TRBD1	TRBV10-3	TRBJ1-1	once	TGTGCCATCAGTGGGAACCTAGGGGGCTGGAACACTGAAGCTTTCTTT	CAISGNLGGWNTEAFF
-	TRBV27	TRBJ1-2	-	TGTGCCAGCAGTCGACTTAGTGCCCCCTATGGCTACACCTTC	CASSRLSAPYGYTF
-	TRBV6-5	TRBJ2-3	-	TGTGCCAGCAGTTACTCGGGGGGGCCTGGCACAGATACGCAGTATTTT	CASSYSGGPGTDTQYF
-	TRBV30	TRBJ1-1	-	TGTGCCTGGAGTGTACCACGGGTTGAAGCTTTCTTT	CAWSVPRVEAFF
-	TRBV12-5	TRBJ1-2	-	TGTGCTAGTGGTTTGCTGGTAGAGATATTATCATCATATGGCTACACCTTC	CASGLLVEILSSYGYTF
-	TRBV19	TRBJ2-7	-	TGTGCCAGTAGTATCAGGCCGGCCGGCGGGGTAAGGCCCTACGAGCAGTACTTC	CASSIRPAGGVRPYEQYF
TRBD2	TRBV6-5	TRBJ2-3	-	TGTGCCAGCAGTTACGGCCTAGCGGGAGTGGATACGCAGTATTTT	CASSYGLAGVDTQYF
TRBD1	TRBV6-5	TRBJ1-2	once	TGTGCCAGCAGTGTGGACAGGGGGAAGAGAGGCTACACCTTC	CASSVDRGKRGYTF
TRBD1	TRBV29-1	TRBJ1-2	-	TGCAGCGTTGAAGATCTTTTTATTTGGACAGGGGAACGTGGCTACACCTTC	CSVEDLFIWTGERGYTF
-	TRBV10-3	TRBJ2-7	-	TGTGCCATCAGTGAACAAGCCTACGAGCAGTACTTC	CAISEQAYEQYF
TRBD1	TRBV5-6	TRBJ2-7	-	TGTGCCAGCAACAAAGACAGGGCAATTCGAGTCGACGAGCAGTACTTC	CASNKDRAIRVDEQYF
-	TRBV7-2	TRBJ2-6	few	TGTGCCAGCAGCTTGACAGGTCCTAACTCTGGGGCCAACGTCCTGACTTTC	CASSLTGPNSGANVLTF
TRBD2	TRBV27	TRBJ2-7	-	TGTGCCAGCAGCCGGACTAGCGGGCTTTCCTACGAGCAGTACTTC	CASSRTSGLSYEQYF
TRBD1	TRBV6-5	TRBJ2-7	-	TGTGCCAGCAGTTCTCCGGACAGGGGTACCTACGAGCAGTACTTC	CASSSPDRGTYEQYF
TRBD1	TRBV10-1	TRBJ1-2	-	TGCGCCAGCAGTTTCAACAGGGGGCCTGTCACCTTC	CASSFNRGPVTF
TRBD1	TRBV2	TRBJ1-1	-	TGTGCCAGCAGTCCCGGGGCAGGGGGAACTGAAGCTTTCTTT	CASSPGAGGTEAFF